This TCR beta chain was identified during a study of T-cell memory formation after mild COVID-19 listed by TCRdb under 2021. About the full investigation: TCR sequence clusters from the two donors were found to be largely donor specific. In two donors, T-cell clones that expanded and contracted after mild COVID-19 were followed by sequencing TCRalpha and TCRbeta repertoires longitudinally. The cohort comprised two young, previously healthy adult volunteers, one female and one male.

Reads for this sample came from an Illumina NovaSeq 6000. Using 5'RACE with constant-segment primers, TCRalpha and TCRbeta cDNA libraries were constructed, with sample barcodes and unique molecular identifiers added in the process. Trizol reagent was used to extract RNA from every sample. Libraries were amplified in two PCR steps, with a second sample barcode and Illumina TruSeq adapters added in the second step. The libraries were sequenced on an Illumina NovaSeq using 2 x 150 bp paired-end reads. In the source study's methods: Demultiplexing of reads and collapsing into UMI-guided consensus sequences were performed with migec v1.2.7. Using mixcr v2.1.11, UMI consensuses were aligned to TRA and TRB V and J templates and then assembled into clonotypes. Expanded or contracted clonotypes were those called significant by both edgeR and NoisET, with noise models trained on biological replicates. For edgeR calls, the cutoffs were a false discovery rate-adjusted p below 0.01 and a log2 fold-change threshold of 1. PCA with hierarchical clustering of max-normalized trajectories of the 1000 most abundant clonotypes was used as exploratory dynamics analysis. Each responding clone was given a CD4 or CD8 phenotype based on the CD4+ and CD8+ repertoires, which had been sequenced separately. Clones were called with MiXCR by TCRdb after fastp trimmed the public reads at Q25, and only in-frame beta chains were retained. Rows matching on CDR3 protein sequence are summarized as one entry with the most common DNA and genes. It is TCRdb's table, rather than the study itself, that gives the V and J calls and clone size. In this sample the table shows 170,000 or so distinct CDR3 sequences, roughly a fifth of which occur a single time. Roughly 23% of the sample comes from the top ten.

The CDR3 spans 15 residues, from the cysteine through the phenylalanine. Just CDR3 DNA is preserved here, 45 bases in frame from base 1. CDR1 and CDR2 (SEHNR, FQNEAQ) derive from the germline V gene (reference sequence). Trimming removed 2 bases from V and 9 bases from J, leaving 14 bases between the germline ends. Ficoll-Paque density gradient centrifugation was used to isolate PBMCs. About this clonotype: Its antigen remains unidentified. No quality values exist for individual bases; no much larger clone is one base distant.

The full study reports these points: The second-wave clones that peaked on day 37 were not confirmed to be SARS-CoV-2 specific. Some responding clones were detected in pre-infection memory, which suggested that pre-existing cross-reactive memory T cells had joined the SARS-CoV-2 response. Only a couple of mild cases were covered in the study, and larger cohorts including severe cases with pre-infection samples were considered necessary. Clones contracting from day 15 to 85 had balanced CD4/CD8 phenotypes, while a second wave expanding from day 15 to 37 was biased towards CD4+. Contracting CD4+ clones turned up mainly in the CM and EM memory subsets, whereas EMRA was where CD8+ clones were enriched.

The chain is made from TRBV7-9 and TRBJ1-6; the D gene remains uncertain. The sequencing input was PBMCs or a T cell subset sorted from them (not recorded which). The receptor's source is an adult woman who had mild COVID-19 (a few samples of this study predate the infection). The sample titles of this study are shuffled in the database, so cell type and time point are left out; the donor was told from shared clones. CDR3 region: CASSLSLEKGSPLHF. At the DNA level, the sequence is TGTGCCAGCAGCTTATCTTTGGAAAAGGGTTCACCCCTCCACTTT.